These 27 T cell receptor beta chains share one sample of origin, sequenced in a study of cytomegalovirus exposure and HLA in healthy donors. The PCR ran on 60 Vbeta and 13 Jbeta primers. Profiled with immunoSEQ multiplex PCR; TCRdb holds only in-frame clones, not every one. The sample records approximately 200,000 clones, 75% to 80% being singletons. Sequenced input: PBMCs. The receptors come from a man between 18 and 35 years old in good health and CMV-seronegative.

The chain carries TRBV19 and TRBJ2-1, with 14 bases that match TRBD2. CDR3 size: 19 residues. CDR1 and CDR2 (germline): LNHDA, SQIVND (reference sequence). The trim removed 3 bases at V and 4 bases at J, leaving 11 bases unmatched. The CDR3, as DNA: TGTGCCAGTAGTATCGTCCAACAGGGACTAGCGGGGGCGTACAATGAGCAGTTCTTC. Translating it yields CASSIVQQGLAGAYNEQFF.

The rearrangement joins TRBV4-2 to TRBJ2-7; maybe TRBD2 (5 bases). Germline assignment: CDR1 LGHNA and CDR2 YNFKEQ. V gave up 5 bases and J gave up 1 base, with 12 bases separating them. The CDR3 has 14 amino acids. For the CDR3, the DNA is TGTGCCAGCAGCTCCCTCGCGGGTTCCTACGAGCAGTACTTC. This codes for CASSSLAGSYEQYF.

This clone turned up a few times. J is TRBJ2-1 and V is TRBV6-1, with D possibly being TRBD2 (5 bases). CDR1 MNHNS and CDR2 SASEGT come from the germline V gene. The V end was cut by 8 bases, the J end by 2 bases, with 13 bases between. CDR3 size: 14 residues. The CDR3 here is CASEPGLTYNEQFF. Written as DNA, the CDR3 is TGTGCCAGCGAACCGGGGTTAACCTACAATGAGCAGTTCTTC.

The chain links TRBV7-2 to TRBJ2-3; 7 positions agree with TRBD2. The CDR3 runs 14 residues. Germline trimming cut 5 bases from V and 2 bases from J; bases unmatched to any gene: 4. In germline, CDR1 is SGHTA, CDR2 FQGNSA. In DNA form, the CDR3 reads TGTGCCAGCAGCACGGGACTAACCACAGATACGCAGTATTTT. This gives the protein CASSTGLTTDTQYF. The complete variable domain, with remaining parts taken from reference TRBV7-2 and TRBJ2-3, reads GAGVSQSPSNKVTEKGKDVELRCDPISGHTALYWYRQSLGQGLEFLIYFQGNSAPDKSGLPSDRFSAERTGGSVSTLTIQRTQQEDSAVYLCASSTGLTTDTQYFGPGTRLTVL.

The chain has TRBV6-5 and TRBJ2-7; 10 bases map to TRBD2. The CDR3 totals 13 residues. Germline V lookup: CDR1 MNHEY, CDR2 SVGAGI. Losses at the gene ends were 9 bases for V and 2 bases for J; bases not matched to a gene: 4. The CDR3 region is CASSGRPPYEQYF. In nucleotides, the CDR3 is TGTGCCAGTAGCGGGAGGCCCCCCTACGAGCAGTACTTC.

This rearrangement joins TRBV5-1 to TRBJ2-3; possibly TRBD2 for D (5 bases). V was pared by 2 bases and J by 1 base, with 8 bases between. Germline loops: CDR1 SGHRS, CDR2 YFSETQ. This CDR3 comprises 14 residues. This CDR3 reads CASSFTAGTDTQYF. The CDR3 DNA follows: TGCGCCAGCAGCTTCACAGCGGGCACAGATACGCAGTATTTT.

The rearrangement joins TRBV28 to TRBJ1-5, with 7 positions matching TRBD1. Germline trimming cut 3 bases from V and 6 bases from J; bases unmatched to any gene: 11. CDR3 size: 16 residues. Germline CDR1 and CDR2: MDHEN and SYDVKM. In nucleotides, the CDR3 is TGTGCCAGCAGTTTGTCCCCAGACAGGGCTGTTCAGCCCCAGCATTTT. The encoded protein is CASSLSPDRAVQPQHF.

As regards this clone: A read error may produce the germline difference seen at one junction end. The V gene is TRBV4-3, the J gene TRBJ1-2, with D uncertain. CDR1 LGHNA and CDR2 YSLEER come from the germline V gene. The CDR3 totals 13 residues. The CDR3 nucleotides are TGCGCCAGCAGCCAAGAGGCAGAGGGTGGCTACCCCTTC. Translated, it gives CASSQEAEGGYPF.

The rearrangement uses TRBV5-1 and TRBJ1-6; no clear D. V was clipped by 4 bases and J by 8 bases, with 13 bases between them. The CDR3 covers 14 residues. The germline V gene encodes CDR1 SGHRS and CDR2 YFSETQ. As DNA, the CDR3 is TGCGCCAGCAGCCTAGCCGGGAGGGATTCACCCCTCCACTTT. Encoded protein: CASSLAGRDSPLHF.

In this sample, this clone turned up a few times. V gene TRBV6-4 combines with J gene TRBJ2-1; 14 bases map to TRBD2. The length of the CDR3 is 14 residues. The junction had 0 bases not matched to a gene; V was cut back by 3 bases and J by 8 bases. The germline V gene encodes CDR1 MRHNA and CDR2 SNTAGT. The CDR3 bases are TGTGCCAGCAGTGAGGGACTAGCGGGAGATGAGCAGTTCTTC. It yields the protein CASSEGLAGDEQFF.

The chain joins TRBV6-5 to TRBJ2-7; 8 bases match TRBD2. V was clipped by 5 bases and J by 0 bases; unmatched bases: 6. Germline values: CDR1 MNHEY, CDR2 SVGAGI. There are 15 residues in the CDR3. Written as DNA, the CDR3 is TGTGCCAGCAGTCCCATAGCGGGGAGCTCCTACGAGCAGTACTTC. Amino acid sequence: CASSPIAGSSYEQYF.

The V call is TRBV5-6, the J call TRBJ2-7; no firm D call. Trimming removed 4 bases at V and 3 bases at J, with 20 bases between. The CDR3 has 16 amino acids. Looked up from germline, CDR1 is SGHDT and CDR2 is YYEEEE. Written as DNA, the CDR3 is TGTGCCAGCAGCACCATTCATGGTAGCACACGCTACGAGCAGTACTTC. Amino acid sequence: CASSTIHGSTRYEQYF.

The CDR3 region is CASSFLGPPQHF. The CDR3 DNA reads as TGTGCCAGCAGTTTTTTGGGCCCGCCCCAGCATTTT. This sequence joins TRBV28 and TRBJ1-5; D call uncertain. The ends were cut back, 3 bases at V and 9 bases at J, with 9 bases in the middle. There are 12 residues in the CDR3. The V gene's germline CDR1 is MDHEN and CDR2 SYDVKM. Together with reference TRBV28 and TRBJ1-5, the CDR3 gives the full variable domain: DVKVTQSSRYLVKRTGEKVFLECVQDMDHENMFWYRQDPGLGLRLIYFSYDVKMKEKGDIPEGYSVSREKKERFSLILESASTNQTSMYLCASSFLGPPQHFGDGTRLSIL.

This clone was recorded a few times. The genes are TRBV7-9 and TRBJ2-1; no clear D. The germline V and J ends were trimmed by 3 bases and 5 bases, with 5 bases remaining between them. The CDR3 sequence is 12 residues long. The germline V gene has CDR1 SEHNR and CDR2 FQNEAQ (reference sequence). This chain's CDR3 is CASSLADNEQFF. The DNA for the CDR3 is TGTGCCAGCAGCTTGGCCGACAATGAGCAGTTCTTC. Full variable domain (missing parts from reference TRBV7-9 and TRBJ2-1): DTGVSQNPRHKITKRGQNVTFRCDPISEHNRLYWYRQTLGQGPEFLTYFQNEAQLEKSRLLSDRFSAERPKGSFSTLEIQRTEQGDSAMYLCASSLADNEQFFGPGTRLTVL.

The DNA of the CDR3 is TGTGCCAGCAGCTTAGTTGGTCGGGTAGATACGCAGTATTTT. It translates to CASSLVGRVDTQYF. This chain uses TRBV7-6 with TRBJ2-3; no definite D call. The V end was cut by 1 base, the J end by 5 bases, with 10 bases between. Germline values: CDR1 SGHVS, CDR2 FNYEAQ. The CDR3 runs to 14 residues.

A single count supports this clone. This sequence joins TRBV4-3 and TRBJ2-2; TRBD1 aligns across 7 bases. The CDR3 runs 13 residues. J gave up 7 bases and V 6 bases, and 5 bases lay outside the gene matches. Germline lookup yields CDR1 LGHNA and CDR2 YSLEER. In DNA, the CDR3 is TGCGCCAGCAGACAGGGGTTGAACGGGGAGCTGTTTTTT. It codes for CASRQGLNGELFF.

V and J are TRBV27 and TRBJ1-6; TRBD1 matches at 7 bases. V gave up 5 bases and J gave up 1 base; unmatched junction bases: 5. The CDR3 contains 16 residues. CDR1 MNHEY and CDR2 SMNVEV come from the germline V gene (reference sequence). The CDR3 DNA follows: TGTGCCAGCAGTGGGAGACAGGGTTCCTATAATTCACCCCTCCACTTT. Residues: CASSGRQGSYNSPLHF.

This chain joins TRBV9 and TRBJ2-2; TRBD2 agrees at 9 bases. Germline trimming cut 0 bases from V and 7 bases from J; bases unmatched to any gene: 7. The CDR3 is made up of 16 amino acids. Germline assignment: CDR1 SGDLS and CDR2 YYNGEE. CDR3 sequence: CASSVGFAGGVGELFF. CDR3 bases: TGTGCCAGCAGCGTAGGGTTCGCGGGAGGGGTCGGGGAGCTGTTTTTT.

This clone came up a few times. This sequence joins TRBV9 and TRBJ2-5, with a weak D call TRBD1 (6 bases). Trimming cost V 4 bases and J 2 bases, with 12 bases left between them. Per the germline V gene, CDR1 is SGDLS and CDR2 is YYNGEE. The CDR3 is 14 amino acids. The CDR3 DNA sequence: TGTGCCAGCAGCACCACAGGGAAACAAGAGACCCAGTACTTC. Protein: CASSTTGKQETQYF.

The chain uses TRBV28 and TRBJ2-4; possible D gene TRBD1, 5 bases. This CDR3 is 14 amino acids long. Trimming removed 5 bases from V and 5 bases from J, with 13 bases in between. Germline lookup yields CDR1 MDHEN and CDR2 SYDVKM. CDR3 loop: CASSRGIVENIQYF. The CDR3 coding sequence is TGTGCCAGCAGTAGGGGTATAGTCGAAAACATTCAGTACTTC. The whole variable domain, filled in from reference TRBV28 and TRBJ2-4, reads DVKVTQSSRYLVKRTGEKVFLECVQDMDHENMFWYRQDPGLGLRLIYFSYDVKMKEKGDIPEGYSVSREKKERFSLILESASTNQTSMYLCASSRGIVENIQYFGAGTRLSVL.

This chain uses TRBV10-3 with TRBJ2-6; 8 nucleotides line up with TRBD1. The germline V gene encodes CDR1 ENHRY and CDR2 SYGVKD. Trimming took 6 bases from V and 0 from J; bases not matched to a gene: 10. The CDR3 consists of 18 residues. As DNA, the CDR3 is TGTGCCATCAGCCTAGGACAGGGAATCAGCTCTGGGGCCAACGTCCTGACTTTC. Its protein product is CAISLGQGISSGANVLTF.

This clone has only one observation. The V call is TRBV6-5, the J call TRBJ2-7, with a tentative D call TRBD2 (6 bases). CDR1 is MNHEY, CDR2 SVGAGI, per germline. The CDR3 is 12 amino acids. With 7 bases removed from V and 5 bases from J, the gap between germline ends came to 12 bases. Written as DNA, the CDR3 is TGTGCCAGCACCGCCCCGGGGGACGAGCAGTACTTC. Protein: CASTAPGDEQYF.

The gene calls are TRBV4-3 and TRBJ1-2, with TRBD1 as a possible D gene (6 bases). Trimming pared 0 bases from V and 8 bases from J, leaving 16 bases between. The germline V gene encodes CDR1 LGHNA and CDR2 YSLEER. CDR3 size: 15 residues. The DNA of the CDR3 is TGCGCCAGCAGCCAAGATTTTCAGGACAGAGGCGGCTACACCTTC. Its protein is CASSQDFQDRGGYTF.

The chain carries TRBV5-5 and TRBJ2-7; perhaps TRBD1 as D (6 bases). This CDR3 is built from 15 residues. V was pared by 2 bases and J by 3 bases, with 15 bases between. Germline loops: CDR1 SGHKS, CDR2 YYEKEE (reference sequence). The CDR3 DNA sequence: TGTGCCAGCAGCTTCGCCCAGGGGTTGTTCTACGAGCAGTACTTC. It is translated as CASSFAQGLFYEQYF.

V and J are TRBV6-1 and TRBJ2-3, with 13 bases fitting TRBD2. CDR3 length: 15 amino acids. V gave up 3 bases and J gave up 5 bases; unmatched junction bases: 2. CDR1 is MNHNS and CDR2 is SASEGT in the germline V gene. In DNA form, the CDR3 reads TGTGCCAGCAGTGACGGACTAGCGGGGGTAGATACGCAGTATTTT. The encoded protein is CASSDGLAGVDTQYF.

The chain is built from TRBV19 and TRBJ2-7; D is perhaps TRBD1 (5 bases). The CDR3 consists of 13 residues. The V end lost 5 bases, the J end lost 2 bases, and 10 bases lay between the germline ends. Germline V lookup: CDR1 LNHDA, CDR2 SQIVND (reference sequence). The CDR3 DNA is TGTGCCAGTAGTTTTGGGGCGACCTACGAGCAGTACTTC. It codes for CASSFGATYEQYF.

The chain recombines TRBV11-2 with TRBJ2-7; 8 bases agree with TRBD2. The germline V gene has CDR1 SGHAT and CDR2 FQNNGV. The CDR3 is 17 amino acids. With 2 bases clipped from V and 0 bases from J, the junction kept 9 bases outside the gene matches. The CDR3 here is CASSLPRGGTPSYEQYF. DNA for the CDR3: TGTGCCAGCAGCTTACCCCGGGGGGGGACTCCCTCCTACGAGCAGTACTTC.